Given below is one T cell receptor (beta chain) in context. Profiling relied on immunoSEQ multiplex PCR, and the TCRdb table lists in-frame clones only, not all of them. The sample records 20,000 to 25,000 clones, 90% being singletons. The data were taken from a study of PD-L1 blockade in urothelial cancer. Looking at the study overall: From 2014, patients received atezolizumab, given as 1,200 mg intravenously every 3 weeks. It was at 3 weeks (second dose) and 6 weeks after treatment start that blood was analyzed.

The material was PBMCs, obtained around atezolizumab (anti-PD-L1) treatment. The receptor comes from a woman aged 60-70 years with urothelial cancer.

The DNA for the CDR3 is TGCGCCAGCAGCTTGGGCGGCGGGCACCTTTCCGAGCAGTACTTC. Translated, it gives CASSLGGGHLSEQYF. This chain links TRBV5-1 with TRBJ2-7, with a weak D call TRBD2 (5 bases). This CDR3 comprises 15 residues. Trimming cost V 0 bases and J 6 bases, with 16 bases left between them. Germline values: CDR1 SGHRS, CDR2 YFSETQ.